These 14 T cell receptor beta chains were all obtained from the same sample, sequenced in a study of T-cell memory formation after mild COVID-19. TCRdb itself ran the 5' RACE reads through MiXCR, one entry per CDR3 protein. The data contain under 300,000 distinct CDR3 sequences, about a sixth of them singletons. The specimen was PBMCs or a T cell subset sorted from them (not recorded which). The receptors were sampled from a man between 18 and 29 years old who had mild COVID-19 (a few samples of this study predate the infection). Cell type and time point are not known.

This clonotype has a count of ten or more. The V call is TRBV4-3, the J call TRBJ2-7, with TRBD1 identical over 9 bases. This CDR3 has 14 amino acids. With V trimmed by 4 bases and J by 2 bases, 3 bases remained unmatched. CDR1 LGHNA and CDR2 YSLEER come from the germline V gene. The CDR3 sequence: CASSPRQGAYEQYF. The CDR3 DNA reads TGCGCCAGCAGCCCCAGACAGGGGGCCTACGAGCAGTACTTC.

This clonotype was counted only a few times. The genes are TRBV29-1 and TRBJ1-2; tentative D call: TRBD1 (5 bases). Germline CDR1 reads SQVTM; CDR2 reads ANQGSEA. V was clipped by 2 bases and J by 3 bases, with 10 bases between them. This CDR3 has 13 residues. CDR3 sequence: CSVEFREDYGYTF. In nucleotides, the CDR3 is TGCAGCGTTGAATTCAGGGAGGACTATGGCTACACCTTC.

This chain connects TRBV9 to TRBJ1-1; 7 nucleotides match TRBD1. Germline loops: CDR1 SGDLS, CDR2 YYNGEE. The J segment lost 10 bases and the V segment lost 0 bases, leaving 6 bases of the junction unmatched. The CDR3 length is 13 residues. Here the CDR3 reads CASSVDLSGGAFF. CDR3 bases: TGTGCCAGCAGCGTAGATTTATCAGGGGGAGCTTTCTTT.

This clonotype turned up a few times. The rearrangement joins TRBV30 to TRBJ2-1; maybe TRBD1 (6 bases). This CDR3 contains 13 residues. The V end was cut by 1 base, the J end by 9 bases, with 13 bases between. The germline V gene encodes CDR1 GTSNPN and CDR2 SVGIG (reference sequence). CDR3 coding DNA: TGTGCCTGGAGTGAGAACAGGGAGACTGAGCAGTTCTTC. Its translation: CAWSENRETEQFF.

J is TRBJ1-1 and V is TRBV5-5; the D is unclear. CDR3 length: 14 residues. The germline gives CDR1 SGHKS, CDR2 YYEKEE (reference sequence). The V end was cut by 6 bases, the J end by 5 bases, with 17 bases between. The CDR3: CASTPWGRETEAFF. CDR3 in DNA: TGTGCCAGCACGCCCTGGGGAAGGGAGACTGAAGCTTTCTTT. The variable domain in full, completed from reference TRBV5-5 and TRBJ1-1, reads DAGVTQSPTHLIKTRGQQVTLRCSPISGHKSVSWYQQVLGQGPQFIFQYYEKEERGRGNFPDRFSARQFPNYSSELNVNALLLGDSALYLCASTPWGRETEAFFGQGTRLTVV.

The sample holds a few counts of this clonotype. This chain joins TRBV11-2 and TRBJ2-4, with D perhaps given as TRBD1 or TRBD2 (5 bases each). Germline V gene data show CDR1 as SGHAT and CDR2 as FQNNGV. Trimming pared 7 bases from V and 2 bases from J, leaving 12 bases between. CDR3 size: 14 residues. CDR3 in amino acids: CASTTGGTKNIQYF. The CDR3 nucleotides read TGTGCCAGCACCACTGGGGGAACCAAAAACATTCAGTACTTC. The whole variable domain, filled in from reference TRBV11-2 and TRBJ2-4, reads EAGVAQSPRYKIIEKRQSVAFWCNPISGHATLYWYQQILGQGPKLLIQFQNNGVVDDSQLPKDRFSAERLKGVDSTLKIQPAKLEDSAVYLCASTTGGTKNIQYFGAGTRLSVL.

This clonotype came up a few times. The chain couples TRBV29-1 to TRBJ1-1; D is undetermined. The CDR3 runs to 12 residues. Germline CDR1 and CDR2: SQVTM and ANQGSEA. V dropped 0 bases and J dropped 6 bases, with 8 bases sitting between them. The CDR3 spells CSVEDVRAEAFF. For the CDR3, the DNA is TGCAGCGTTGAAGATGTCCGGGCTGAAGCTTTCTTT. The whole variable domain, remainder taken from reference TRBV29-1 and TRBJ1-1, is SAVISQKPSRDICQRGTSLTIQCQVDSQVTMMFWYRQQPGQSLTLIATANQGSEATYESGFVIDKFPISRPNLTFSTLTVSNMSPEDSSIYLCSVEDVRAEAFFGQGTRLTVV.

The genes are TRBV7-6 and TRBJ2-5; D is perhaps TRBD1 or TRBD2 (6 bases each). The CDR3 sequence is 17 residues long. Germline V gene sequence: CDR1 SGHVS, CDR2 FNYEAQ. The V end lost 2 bases, the J end lost 5 bases, and 21 bases lay between the germline ends. CDR3 sequence (DNA): TGTGCCAGCAGCTTATCCGGGGGCGGATCCTACGCCGAGACCCAGTACTTC. It yields the protein CASSLSGGGSYAETQYF.

The chain's CDR3 is CASSYSTVTGGNEQFF. CDR3 DNA sequence: TGTGCCAGCAGTTACTCGACTGTAACGGGGGGGAATGAGCAGTTCTTC. This chain connects TRBV6-2 or TRBV6-3 to TRBJ2-1; 8 bases are a match to TRBD2. The germline V gene encodes CDR1 MNHEY and CDR2 SVGEGT. The V gene end was trimmed by 0 bases and the J gene end by 7 bases; junction bases not matched to a gene: 8. The CDR3 runs 16 residues.

J is TRBJ1-3 and V is TRBV7-9; D gene unclear. V gave up 2 bases and J gave up 0 bases, with 14 bases separating them. CDR1 and CDR2 from the germline V gene are SEHNR and FQNEAQ (reference sequence). The CDR3 loop spans 17 amino acids. CDR3 protein: CASSLIIRVLSGNTIYF. The CDR3 DNA reads as TGTGCCAGCAGCTTAATCATAAGGGTCCTCTCTGGAAACACCATATATTTT.

The chain uses TRBV5-1 and TRBJ2-1, with unresolved D. Deletions cut 6 bases from V and 5 bases from J, with 12 bases between. The CDR3 consists of 13 residues. CDR1 and CDR2 from the germline V gene are SGHRS and YFSETQ. The CDR3 DNA sequence: TGCGCCAGCAATTCGGACCCTAACAATGAGCAGTTCTTC. This translates into CASNSDPNNEQFF.

This clonotype was detected many times. V is TRBV9 and J is TRBJ2-3, with TRBD2 matching 9 bases. The germline V gene encodes CDR1 SGDLS and CDR2 YYNGEE. V lost 4 bases to trimming and J lost 2 bases; unmatched junction nucleotides: 11. The CDR3 is made up of 17 amino acids. Written as DNA, the CDR3 is TGTGCCAGCAGCCCCCGTGGTAGCGGGGGACCCACAGATACGCAGTATTTT. Amino acids: CASSPRGSGGPTDTQYF.

The J gene is TRBJ2-1, the V gene TRBV6-2 or TRBV6-3; tentatively, D is TRBD1 or TRBD2 (5 bases each). Trimming removed 2 bases at V and 7 bases at J, with 15 bases between. The CDR3 is 15 amino acids. From germline, CDR1 is MNHEY and CDR2 SVGEGT. In DNA, the CDR3 is TGTGCCAGCAGTTACCCCAATTGGGGGTCGAATGAGCAGTTCTTC. Encoded protein: CASSYPNWGSNEQFF.

This clonotype was seen a handful of times. This sequence joins TRBV20-1 and TRBJ2-7, with 7 bases that match TRBD2. The length of the CDR3 is 14 residues. Germline lookup yields CDR1 DFQATT and CDR2 SNEGSKA (reference sequence). Trimming cost V 6 bases and J 0 bases; bases outside gene matches: 8. The CDR3: CSAGDYRASYEQYV. As DNA, the CDR3 is TGCAGTGCAGGGGACTACCGAGCCTCCTACGAGCAGTACGTC.